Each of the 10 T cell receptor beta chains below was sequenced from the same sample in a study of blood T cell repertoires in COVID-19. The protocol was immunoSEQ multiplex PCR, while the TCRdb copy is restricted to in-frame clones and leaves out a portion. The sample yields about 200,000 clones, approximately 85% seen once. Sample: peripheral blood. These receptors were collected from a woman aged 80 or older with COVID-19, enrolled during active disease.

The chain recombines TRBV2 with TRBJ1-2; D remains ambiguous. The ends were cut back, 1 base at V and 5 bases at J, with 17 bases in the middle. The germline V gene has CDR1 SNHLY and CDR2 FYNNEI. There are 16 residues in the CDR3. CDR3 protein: CASSEGAAYFLYGYTF. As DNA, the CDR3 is TGTGCCAGCAGTGAAGGGGCAGCTTACTTCCTTTATGGCTACACCTTC.

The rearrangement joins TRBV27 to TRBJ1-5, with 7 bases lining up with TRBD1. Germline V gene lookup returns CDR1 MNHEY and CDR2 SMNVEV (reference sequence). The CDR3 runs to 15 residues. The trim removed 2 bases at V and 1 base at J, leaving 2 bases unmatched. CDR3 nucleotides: TGTGCCAGCAGTTTAGAGACAGGGAGCAATCAGCCCCAGCATTTT. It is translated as CASSLETGSNQPQHF.

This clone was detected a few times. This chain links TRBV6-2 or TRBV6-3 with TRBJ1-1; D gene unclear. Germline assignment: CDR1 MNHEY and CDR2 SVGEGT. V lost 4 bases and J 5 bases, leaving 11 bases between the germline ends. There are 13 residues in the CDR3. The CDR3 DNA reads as TGTGCCAGCAGTTCAACCACTGTTACTGAAGCTTTCTTT. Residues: CASSSTTVTEAFF.

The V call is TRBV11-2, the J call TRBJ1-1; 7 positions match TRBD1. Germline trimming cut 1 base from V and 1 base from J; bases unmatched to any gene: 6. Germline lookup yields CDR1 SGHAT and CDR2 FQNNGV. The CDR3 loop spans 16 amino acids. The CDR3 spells CASSLAPTGPNTEAFF. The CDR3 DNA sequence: TGTGCCAGCAGCTTAGCCCCGACAGGGCCGAACACTGAAGCTTTCTTT.

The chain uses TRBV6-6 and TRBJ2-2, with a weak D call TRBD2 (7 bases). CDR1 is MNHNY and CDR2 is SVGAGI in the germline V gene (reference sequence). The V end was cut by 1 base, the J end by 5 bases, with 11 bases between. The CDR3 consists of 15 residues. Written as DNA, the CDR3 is TGTGCCAGCAGTTACTTGGGGGGGCAAACCGGGGAGCTGTTTTTT. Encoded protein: CASSYLGGQTGELFF.

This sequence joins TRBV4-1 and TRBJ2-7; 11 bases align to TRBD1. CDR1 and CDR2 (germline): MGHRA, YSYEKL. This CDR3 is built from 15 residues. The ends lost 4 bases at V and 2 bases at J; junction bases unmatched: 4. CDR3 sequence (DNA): TGCGCCAGCAGCCTCCGGACAGGGGGCCCCTACGAGCAGTACTTC. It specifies CASSLRTGGPYEQYF.

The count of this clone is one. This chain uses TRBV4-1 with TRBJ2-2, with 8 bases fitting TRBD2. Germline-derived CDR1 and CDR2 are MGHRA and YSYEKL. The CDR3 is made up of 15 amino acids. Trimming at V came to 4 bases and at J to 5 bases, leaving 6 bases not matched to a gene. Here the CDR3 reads CASSRPAGATGELFF. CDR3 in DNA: TGCGCCAGCAGCCGACCAGCGGGAGCGACCGGGGAGCTGTTTTTT.

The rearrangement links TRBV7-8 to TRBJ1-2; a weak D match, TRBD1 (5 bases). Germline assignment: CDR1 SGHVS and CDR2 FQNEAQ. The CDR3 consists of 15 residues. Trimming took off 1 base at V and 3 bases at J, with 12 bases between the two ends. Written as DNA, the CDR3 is TGTGCCAGCAGCTTAGGGCCAGCAGGGTACTATGGCTACACCTTC. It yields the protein CASSLGPAGYYGYTF.

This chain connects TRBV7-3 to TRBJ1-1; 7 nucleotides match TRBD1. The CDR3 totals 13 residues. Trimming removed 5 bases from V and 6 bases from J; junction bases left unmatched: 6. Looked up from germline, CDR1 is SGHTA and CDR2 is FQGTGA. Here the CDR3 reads CASSPTGTAEAFF. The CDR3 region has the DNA TGTGCCAGCAGCCCTACCGGGACAGCTGAAGCTTTCTTT.

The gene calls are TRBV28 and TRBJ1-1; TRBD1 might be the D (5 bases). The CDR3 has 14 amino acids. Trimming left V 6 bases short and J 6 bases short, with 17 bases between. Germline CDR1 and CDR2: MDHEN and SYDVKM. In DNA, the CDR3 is TGTGCCAGCAGCCCCGGGACTCGGGGTGCTGAAGCTTTCTTT. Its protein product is CASSPGTRGAEAFF.